This paragraph covers one TCR beta chain sequence. Seattle patient enrollment occurred during active infection, with longitudinal follow-up thereafter. The data originate from a study of blood T cell repertoires in COVID-19. The overall study: Samples representing acute and convalescent COVID-19 were sourced from the United States, Italy and Spain. PBMCs, B-cell-depleted T cells, or T cells were the source of the cDNA or gDNA that made up the material.

Repertoires were generated with immunoSEQ multiplex PCR, while TCRdb's copy carries only in-frame clones and drops some. The table lists 250,000 to 350,000 clones, 90% of them singletons, with about 6.8% in the top ten. This sequence originates from a woman between 25 and 40 years old with COVID-19, enrolled during active disease. Specimen: peripheral blood.

The chain's CDR3 is CASSLDGGARSEAFF. In DNA, the CDR3 is TGTGCCAGCAGCTTAGACGGTGGAGCTAGATCTGAAGCTTTCTTT. This chain links TRBV7-8 with TRBJ1-1; no reliable D call. CDR1 is SGHVS, CDR2 FQNEAQ, per germline. V lost 1 base, J lost 6 bases, and 15 bases lay in between. This CDR3 region has 15 residues. The full variable domain, with the rest looked up from reference TRBV7-8 and TRBJ1-1, is GAGVSQSPRYKVAKRGQDVALRCDPISGHVSLFWYQQALGQGPEFLTYFQNEAQLDKSGLPSDRFFAERPEGSVSTLKIQRTQQEDSAVYLCASSLDGGARSEAFFGQGTRLTVV.